This is a list of T cell receptor beta chains from one sample in a study of regulatory T cells in long-lasting Graves disease. Via MiXCR, TCRdb re-called the multiplex PCR reads, giving one row per CDR3 protein. The data show approximately 540,000 distinct CDR3 sequences, with 9.5% to 15% seen just once and approximately 9% held by the top ten. The data also belong to a second study, concerning T cells in Graves' hyperthyroidism and ophthalmopathy.

This specimen consisted of peripheral blood mononuclear cells (PBMCs), obtained at new diagnosis, from a patient treated with antithyroid drugs. The receptor set was obtained from a young woman with Graves disease. Each CDR3 is given without its conserved first and last residue. The order of the fields is J gene, V gene, clone size, CDR3 protein. Expanded clones are given a class, and other clones once, few, many or no size at all.

>TRBJ1-2|TRBV20-1|.
SARVGQANYGYT
>TRBJ1-1|TRBV5-6|.
ASSLGPGTGAEAF
>TRBJ1-1|TRBV19|.
ASSPGGRSNTEAF
>TRBJ1-5|TRBV6-5|.
ASNYDRYNQPQH
>TRBJ2-1|TRBV30|many
AWRASNNEQF
>TRBJ1-6|TRBV7-8|many
ASSLLGQVNSPLH
>TRBJ2-3|TRBV5-4|.
ASSLGGGGTDTQY
>TRBJ2-6|TRBV7-3|few
ASSSGALSGANVLT
>TRBJ2-5|TRBV20-1|many
SASRDIETQY
>TRBJ1-1|TRBV19|many
ASRQNRGFEVEAF
>TRBJ2-1|TRBV28|many
ASRATTGPITYNEQF
>TRBJ1-1|TRBV24-1|.
ATRPGQDYTEAF
>TRBJ2-3|TRBV27|many
ASNPQRASHITDTQY
>TRBJ2-7|TRBV10-1|many
ASSEPVEGEQY
>TRBJ2-5|TRBV6-2/TRBV6-3|few
ASSYSRRETQY
>TRBJ2-1|TRBV14|many
ASSQDEGLAGYNEQF
>TRBJ2-4|TRBV5-1|many
ASRVVAGENIQY
>TRBJ1-4|TRBV18|many
ASSPAATNEKLF
>TRBJ1-6|TRBV11-2|many
ASSLWSLTALH
>TRBJ2-1|TRBV19|many
ASSWGLAPYNEQF
>TRBJ2-3|TRBV9|many
ASSPGTSRGFTDTQY
>TRBJ2-2|TRBV15|.
ATSTHRGGLTGELF
>TRBJ2-2|TRBV12-3/TRBV12-4|.
ASSLSPASVTGELF
>TRBJ2-7|TRBV6-5|few
ASSYVGEQY
>TRBJ1-6|TRBV28|many
ASEPPGQENSPLH
>TRBJ1-1|TRBV28|few
ASSLSDGAGDETEAF
>TRBJ2-7|TRBV12-3/TRBV12-4|many
ASGTGVYEQY
>TRBJ2-2|TRBV29-1|many
SARWEAGSGTGELF
>TRBJ2-3|TRBV7-2|.
ASSYRGTVSTDTQY
>TRBJ1-2|TRBV7-8|few
ASSFADRVANYGYT
>TRBJ2-2|TRBV11-3|few
AGRGQGGTGELF
>TRBJ2-5|TRBV7-2|many
ASSSLRGLQTQY
>TRBJ2-7|TRBV11-2|many
ASSYGWGAYEQY
>TRBJ2-3|TRBV25-1|.
ASRGWASGRATDTQY
>TRBJ1-4|TRBV10-1|.
ASSEGVGGIREKLF
>TRBJ2-7|TRBV29-1|.
SVEVGAYEQY
>TRBJ2-7|TRBV10-3|many
AISGSAHSYEQY
>TRBJ1-5|TRBV6-2/TRBV6-3|many
ASSRVGQPQH
>TRBJ1-1|TRBV19|.
ASRTGGEAF
>TRBJ2-3|TRBV10-3|many
AISLAGGLTDTQY
>TRBJ2-3|TRBV20-1|few
SASGLDTRY
>TRBJ2-3|TRBV3-1|many
ASRPGLASFDTQY
>TRBJ1-4|TRBV28|.
ASSLFPTNEKLF
>TRBJ2-7|TRBV28|.
ASSLSGGARAYEQY
>TRBJ2-3|TRBV11-2|few
ASSLGRETRY
>TRBJ1-2|TRBV20-1|many
SALTQGVYGYT
>TRBJ2-3|TRBV7-9|many
ASSLWDSSTDTQY
>TRBJ2-1|TRBV19|.
ASKARQGKNEQF
>TRBJ1-2|TRBV10-3|many
AISEGEGYT
>TRBJ2-1|TRBV11-2|many
ASSLVSGLADYNEQF
>TRBJ2-7|TRBV11-1|few
ASSLVGPLTGEQY